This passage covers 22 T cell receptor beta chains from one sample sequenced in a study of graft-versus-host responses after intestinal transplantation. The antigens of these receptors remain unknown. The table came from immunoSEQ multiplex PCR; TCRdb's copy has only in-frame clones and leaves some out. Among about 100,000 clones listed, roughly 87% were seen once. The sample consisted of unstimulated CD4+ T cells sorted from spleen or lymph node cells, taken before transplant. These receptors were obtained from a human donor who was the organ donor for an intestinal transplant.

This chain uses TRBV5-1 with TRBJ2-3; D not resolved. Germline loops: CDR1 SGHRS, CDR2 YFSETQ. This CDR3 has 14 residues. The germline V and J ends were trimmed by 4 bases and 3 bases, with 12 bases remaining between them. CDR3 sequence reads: CASSRPDLTDTQYF. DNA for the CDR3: TGCGCCAGCAGCCGTCCCGATTTAACAGATACGCAGTATTTT.

This chain's CDR3 is CAISKDTTGSSYEQYF. The CDR3 DNA sequence: TGTGCCATCAGTAAGGATACTACAGGGAGCTCCTACGAGCAGTACTTC. The rearrangement links TRBV10-3 to TRBJ2-7; tentatively, D is TRBD1 (6 bases). Deletions cut 5 bases from V and 0 bases from J, with 17 bases between. Looked up from germline, CDR1 is ENHRY and CDR2 is SYGVKD. The CDR3 contains 16 residues.

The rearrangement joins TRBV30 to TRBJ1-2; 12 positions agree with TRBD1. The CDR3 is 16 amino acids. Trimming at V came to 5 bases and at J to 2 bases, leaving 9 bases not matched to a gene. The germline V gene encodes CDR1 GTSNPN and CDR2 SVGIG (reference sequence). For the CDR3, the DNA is TGTGCCTGGCGATCCCGGGACAGGGGGCTAAACTATGGCTACACCTTC. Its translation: CAWRSRDRGLNYGYTF.

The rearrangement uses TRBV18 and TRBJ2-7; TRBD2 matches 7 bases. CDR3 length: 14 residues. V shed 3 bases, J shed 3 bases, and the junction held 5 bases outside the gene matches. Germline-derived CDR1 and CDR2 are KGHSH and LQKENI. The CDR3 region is CASSPILAGYEQYF. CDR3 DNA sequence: TGTGCCAGCTCACCGATTTTAGCGGGCTACGAGCAGTACTTC. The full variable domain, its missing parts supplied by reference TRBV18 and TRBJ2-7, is NAGVMQNPRHLVRRRGQEARLRCSPMKGHSHVYWYRQLPEEGLKFMVYLQKENIIDESGMPKERFSAEFPKEGPSILRIQQVVRGDSAAYFCASSPILAGYEQYFGPGTRLTVT.

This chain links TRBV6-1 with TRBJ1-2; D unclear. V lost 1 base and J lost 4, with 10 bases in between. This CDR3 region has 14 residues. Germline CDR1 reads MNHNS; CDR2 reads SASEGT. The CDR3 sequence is CASSEDGRFYGYTF. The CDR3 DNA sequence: TGTGCCAGCAGTGAAGATGGCAGGTTCTATGGCTACACCTTC.

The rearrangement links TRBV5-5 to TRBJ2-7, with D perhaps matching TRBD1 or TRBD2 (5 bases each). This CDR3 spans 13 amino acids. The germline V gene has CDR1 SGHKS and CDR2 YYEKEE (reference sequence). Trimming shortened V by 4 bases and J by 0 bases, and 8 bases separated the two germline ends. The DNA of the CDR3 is TGTGCCAGCAGCAGGGACGTCTCCTACGAGCAGTACTTC. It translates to CASSRDVSYEQYF. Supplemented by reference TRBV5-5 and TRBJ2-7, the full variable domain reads DAGVTQSPTHLIKTRGQQVTLRCSPISGHKSVSWYQQVLGQGPQFIFQYYEKEERGRGNFPDRFSARQFPNYSSELNVNALLLGDSALYLCASSRDVSYEQYFGPGTRLTVT.

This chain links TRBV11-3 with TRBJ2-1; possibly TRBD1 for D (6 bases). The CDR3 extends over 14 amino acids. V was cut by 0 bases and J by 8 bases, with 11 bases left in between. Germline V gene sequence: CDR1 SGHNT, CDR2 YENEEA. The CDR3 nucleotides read TGTGCCAGCAGCTTAGAGGGGGCGGCGCATGAGCAGTTCTTC. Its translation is CASSLEGAAHEQFF. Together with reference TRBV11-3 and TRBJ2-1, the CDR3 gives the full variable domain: EAGVVQSPRYKIIEKKQPVAFWCNPISGHNTLYWYLQNLGQGPELLIRYENEEAVDDSQLPKDRFSAERLKGVDSTLKIQPAELGDSAVYLCASSLEGAAHEQFFGPGTRLTVL.

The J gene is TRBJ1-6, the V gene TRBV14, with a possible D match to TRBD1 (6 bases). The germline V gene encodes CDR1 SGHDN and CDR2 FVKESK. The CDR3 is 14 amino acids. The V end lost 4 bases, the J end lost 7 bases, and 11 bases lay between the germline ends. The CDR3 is CASSLRTANSPLHF. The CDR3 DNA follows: TGTGCCAGCAGCCTGAGGACAGCCAATTCACCCCTCCACTTT. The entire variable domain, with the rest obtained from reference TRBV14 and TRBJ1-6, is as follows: EAGVTQFPSHSVIEKGQTVTLRCDPISGHDNLYWYRRVMGKEIKFLLHFVKESKQDESGMPNNRFLAERTGGTYSTLKVQPAELEDSGVYFCASSLRTANSPLHFGNGTRLTVT.

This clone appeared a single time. For the CDR3, the DNA is TGTGCCAGTAGTGAGACCGGGACTAGGCGTGCAGAGACCCAGTACTTC. Its translation: CASSETGTRRAETQYF. The chain combines TRBV19 with TRBJ2-5, with TRBD2 identical over 8 bases. This CDR3 has 16 residues. V shed 5 bases, J shed 4 bases, and the junction held 12 bases outside the gene matches. In germline, CDR1 is LNHDA, CDR2 SQIVND (reference sequence).

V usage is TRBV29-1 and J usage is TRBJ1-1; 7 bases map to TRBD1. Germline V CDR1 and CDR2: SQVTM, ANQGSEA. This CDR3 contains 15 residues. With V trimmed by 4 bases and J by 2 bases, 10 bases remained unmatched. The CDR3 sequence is CSVVEGARGNTEAFF. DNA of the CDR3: TGCAGCGTTGTCGAGGGGGCCCGCGGAAACACTGAAGCTTTCTTT.

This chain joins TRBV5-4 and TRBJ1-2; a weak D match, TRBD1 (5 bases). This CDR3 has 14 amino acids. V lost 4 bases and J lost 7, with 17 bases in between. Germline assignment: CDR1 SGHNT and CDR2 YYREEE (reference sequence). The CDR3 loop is CASSPAGGRSGYTF. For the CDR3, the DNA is TGTGCCAGCAGCCCGGCGGGGGGTAGGAGTGGCTACACCTTC.

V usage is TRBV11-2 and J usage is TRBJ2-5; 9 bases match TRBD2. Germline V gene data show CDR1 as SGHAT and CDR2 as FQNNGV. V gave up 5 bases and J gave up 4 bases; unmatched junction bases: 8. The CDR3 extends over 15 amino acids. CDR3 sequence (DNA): TGTGCCAGCAGCCCGTTGGGACTAGCCGGAGAGACCCAGTACTTC. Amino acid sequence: CASSPLGLAGETQYF.

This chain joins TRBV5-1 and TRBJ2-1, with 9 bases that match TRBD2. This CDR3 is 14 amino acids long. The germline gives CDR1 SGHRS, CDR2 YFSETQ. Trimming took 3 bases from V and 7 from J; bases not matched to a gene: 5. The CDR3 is CASSSMTSGNEQFF. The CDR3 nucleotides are TGCGCCAGCAGCTCGATGACTAGCGGTAATGAGCAGTTCTTC.

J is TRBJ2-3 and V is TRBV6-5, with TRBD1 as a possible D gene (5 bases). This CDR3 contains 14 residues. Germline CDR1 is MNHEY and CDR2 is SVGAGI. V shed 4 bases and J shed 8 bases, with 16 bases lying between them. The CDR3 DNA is TGTGCCAGCAGTTCATCCAGGGTTTGGGGTACGCAGTATTTT. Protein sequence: CASSSSRVWGTQYF.

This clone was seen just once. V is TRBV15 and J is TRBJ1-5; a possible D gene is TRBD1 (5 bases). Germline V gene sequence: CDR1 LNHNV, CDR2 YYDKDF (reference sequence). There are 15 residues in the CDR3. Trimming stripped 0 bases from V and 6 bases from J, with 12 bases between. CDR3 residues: CATSREGAVAQPQHF. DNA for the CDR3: TGTGCCACCAGCAGAGAAGGGGCAGTAGCTCAGCCCCAGCATTTT.

The CDR3 DNA is TGTGCCACCAGCAAGAGGGCGGGACAGGGGCGCTACGAGCAGTACTTC. Its translation: CATSKRAGQGRYEQYF. V is TRBV15 and J is TRBJ2-7, with TRBD1 identical over 10 bases. This CDR3 has 16 amino acids. Per germline, CDR1 LNHNV and CDR2 YYDKDF (reference sequence). Unmatched junction bases numbered 9, after V lost 4 bases and J lost 3 bases.

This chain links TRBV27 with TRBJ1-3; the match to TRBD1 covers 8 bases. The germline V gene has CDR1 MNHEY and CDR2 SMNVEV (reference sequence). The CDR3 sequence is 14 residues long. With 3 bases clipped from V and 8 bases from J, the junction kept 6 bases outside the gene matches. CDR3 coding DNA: TGTGCCAGCAGTTTGAGGCAGGGGGCTTACACCATATATTTT. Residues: CASSLRQGAYTIYF.

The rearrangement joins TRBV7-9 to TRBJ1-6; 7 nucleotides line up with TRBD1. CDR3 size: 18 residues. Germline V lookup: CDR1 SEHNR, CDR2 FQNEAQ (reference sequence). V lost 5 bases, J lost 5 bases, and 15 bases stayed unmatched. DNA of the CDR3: TGTGCCAGCAGCATCTTCCTGGGGCCAGGGGGTAATAATTCACCCCTCCACTTT. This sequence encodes CASSIFLGPGGNNSPLHF.

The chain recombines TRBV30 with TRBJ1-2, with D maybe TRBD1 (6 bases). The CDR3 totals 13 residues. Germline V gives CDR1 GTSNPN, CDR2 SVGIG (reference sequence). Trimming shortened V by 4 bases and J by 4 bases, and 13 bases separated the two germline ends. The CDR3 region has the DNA TGTGCCTGGAACAGGGAAACTAGCTATGGCTACACCTTC. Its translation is CAWNRETSYGYTF.

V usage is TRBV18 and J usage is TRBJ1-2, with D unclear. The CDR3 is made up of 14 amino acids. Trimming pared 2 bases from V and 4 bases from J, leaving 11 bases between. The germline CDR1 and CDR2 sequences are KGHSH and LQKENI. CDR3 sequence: CASSPGQESYGYTF. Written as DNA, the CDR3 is TGTGCCAGCTCACCAGGGCAGGAGAGCTATGGCTACACCTTC.

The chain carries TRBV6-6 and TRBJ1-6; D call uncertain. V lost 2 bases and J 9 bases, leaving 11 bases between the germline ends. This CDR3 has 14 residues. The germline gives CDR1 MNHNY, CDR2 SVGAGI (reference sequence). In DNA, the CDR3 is TGTGCCAGCAGTTACCCAGAGGTACTTTCACCCCTCCACTTT. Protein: CASSYPEVLSPLHF.

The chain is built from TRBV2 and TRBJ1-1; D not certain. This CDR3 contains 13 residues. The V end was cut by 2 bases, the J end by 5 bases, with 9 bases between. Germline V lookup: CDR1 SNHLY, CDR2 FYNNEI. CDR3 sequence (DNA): TGTGCCAGCAGTGAACGCCTCCGTACTGAAGCTTTCTTT. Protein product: CASSERLRTEAFF.